A selection of T cell receptor beta chains follows, all from one sample in a study of beta chain features in type 1 diabetes. Profiling relied on immunoSEQ multiplex PCR, and the TCRdb table lists in-frame clones only, not all of them. The data contain fewer than 900,000 clones, 15% to 20% of them singletons. The sequencing sample was made of naive CD4+ T cells from blood. The receptors here all came from a woman younger than 30 in good health. CDR3s leave out the opening cysteine and the closing phenylalanine or tryptophan. Clone size, where shown, is once, few, many, or a class for clones that have expanded.

few TRBV15 ATSARTGVVGQPQH
few TRBV29-1 SVPGGVGEAF
- TRBV29-1 SVREYTDTQY
few TRBV7-3 ASSLIAGSRGEQF
few TRBV28 ASRTRRQPAKETQY
few TRBV9 ASSVDLGPYEQY
few TRBV2 ASSGRTGGYEQF
few TRBV2 ASSEALWRNTEAF
many TRBV21-1 ASSSPSQGKY
few TRBV4-2 ASSQDLGGDEQY
- TRBV5-1 ASSLGGRSSGELF
- TRBV27 ASSRREGETQY
few TRBV7-9 ASSLWGNGQPQH
- TRBV27 ASSPRLGWNRDGEQY
few TRBV28 ASSPRDRLYQPQH
- TRBV28 ASSFYGEAF
- TRBV5-6 ASSHQAAYNEQF
many TRBV5-1 ASSLERDTQY
few TRBV29-1 SVRLAAVSSYNEQF
- TRBV7-9 ASSLGQGADTQY
few TRBV7-2 ATGTGHYEQY
few TRBV2 ASSVGLADTDTQY
- TRBV7-3 ASSSGLPYNEQF
few TRBV29-1 SVLGWGGKIPYEQY
few TRBV5-1 ASSLGERTGVSEKLF
- TRBV28 ASSATGDPFYEQY
few TRBV19 ASGIVSYNEQF
- TRBV7-9 ASSYPGTGVHEQY
- TRBV5-4 ASSLYGNQPQH
- TRBV27 ASSLTVAVMNTEAF
few TRBV7-9 ASSLTDGSLGQY
- TRBV11-2 ASSGGGAAEQF
once TRBV4-3 ASRHNTGSPDTQY